This T cell receptor beta chain was observed in a study of T cells in Graves' hyperthyroidism and ophthalmopathy. Whole-study findings and limits: Expanded thyroid clonotypes (above 0.001) were mostly also found in blood.

Amplification yielded TCR beta CDR3 regions, with RNA transcripts as the source. HTBI primers were used for first-round RT-PCR of the TCR CDR3. TCRdb reprocessed the multiplex PCR reads with MiXCR, giving one entry per CDR3 protein. The sample holds some 500,000 distinct CDR3 sequences, roughly an eighth seen once. The V gene end was trimmed by 2 bases and the J gene end by 5 bases; junction bases not matched to a gene: 4. This CDR3 is built from 14 residues. Germline CDR1 and CDR2: MGHDK and SYGVNS. A word on this clonotype: Its antigen is still unknown.

Sequenced sample: blood. The TCR comes from a woman between 18 and 30 years old with Graves' hyperthyroidism. V and J are TRBV25-1 and TRBJ2-5, with 8 bases identical to TRBD2. CDR3 loop: CASSEEGGRETQYF. Written as DNA, the CDR3 is TGTGCCAGCAGTGAAGAGGGCGGGAGGGAGACCCAGTACTTC.